One sample yielded the 25 T cell receptor beta chains listed below, sequenced in a study of beta chain features in type 1 diabetes. Reverse transcription of all isolated RNA meant that expressed TCRB transcripts were sequenced. TCRdb keeps only in-frame clones here, not all; method: immunoSEQ multiplex PCR. The data show 200,000 to 250,000 clones, about 14% seen once. The sample taken for sequencing was naive CD4+ T cells from blood. The receptors stem from a woman in her forties in good health.

This clone appeared many times. The V call is TRBV4-2, the J call TRBJ2-3; 7 bases are a match to TRBD1. Germline loops: CDR1 LGHNA, CDR2 YNFKEQ. This CDR3 spans 15 amino acids. V gave up 1 base and J gave up 4 bases; unmatched junction bases: 5. Written as DNA, the CDR3 is TGTGCCAGCAGCCAAGCGTGGACAGGCCCAGATACGCAGTATTTT. Its protein product is CASSQAWTGPDTQYF.

This clone was found a few times. This rearrangement joins TRBV27 to TRBJ2-5; a possible D gene is TRBD2 (5 bases). The CDR3 is made up of 13 amino acids. The V end was cut by 6 bases, the J end by 5 bases, with 13 bases between. Germline lookup yields CDR1 MNHEY and CDR2 SMNVEV (reference sequence). The CDR3, as DNA: TGTGCCAGCAGGAAAGTTGGCGGGGAGACCCAGTACTTC. Translating gives CASRKVGGETQYF.

This clone was counted between two and nine times. The rearrangement uses TRBV4-1 and TRBJ1-4; 10 bases are a match to TRBD1. Unmatched junction bases numbered 14, after V lost 6 bases and J lost 7 bases. CDR3 length: 17 amino acids. Germline V gene sequence: CDR1 MGHRA, CDR2 YSYEKL. The CDR3 DNA is TGCGCCAGCAGAAGCTCCGCCACCGGGACAGGGGTTGAAAAACTGTTTTTT. Translated: CASRSSATGTGVEKLFF.

This clone has a handful of counts. The rearrangement links TRBV29-1 to TRBJ1-1; D uncertain. V lost 6 bases and J 6 bases, leaving 14 bases between the germline ends. Per germline, CDR1 SQVTM and CDR2 ANQGSEA. The CDR3 is made up of 12 amino acids. DNA for the CDR3: TGCAGCGTCCATACGGACTCTTCTGAAGCTTTCTTT. Translating it yields CSVHTDSSEAFF.

This clone turned up a few times. The chain links TRBV5-1 to TRBJ2-2, with 7 bases that match TRBD1. CDR3 size: 16 residues. The ends lost 3 bases at V and 5 bases at J; junction bases unmatched: 10. The germline V gene has CDR1 SGHRS and CDR2 YFSETQ. The CDR3 DNA is TGCGCCAGCAGCTACCTACCGGGACAGCAAACCGGGGAGCTGTTTTTT. It specifies CASSYLPGQQTGELFF.

The chain recombines TRBV11-2 with TRBJ1-2; D remains ambiguous. Trimming cost V 0 bases and J 3 bases, with 14 bases left between them. This CDR3 comprises 16 residues. Germline V lookup: CDR1 SGHAT, CDR2 FQNNGV. The CDR3 here is CASSLDQLGSDYGYTF. CDR3 bases: TGTGCCAGCAGCTTAGATCAGTTAGGCAGCGACTATGGCTACACCTTC.

A few counts support this clone. This chain connects TRBV5-1 to TRBJ2-7; D perhaps matches TRBD2 (5 bases). V lost 1 base, J lost 4 bases, and 6 bases lay in between. The CDR3 totals 12 residues. Germline V gives CDR1 SGHRS, CDR2 YFSETQ. In DNA, the CDR3 is TGCGCCAGCAGCTTGACGGGATACGAGCAGTACTTC. Translated: CASSLTGYEQYF.

This clone has only a few counts. The chain carries TRBV10-3 and TRBJ1-2, with D possibly TRBD1 on 6 matching bases. The CDR3 loop spans 13 amino acids. Trimming cost V 5 bases and J 1 base, with 8 bases left between them. CDR1 is ENHRY and CDR2 is SYGVKD in the germline V gene. DNA for the CDR3: TGTGCCATCAGTACGGACAGTAACTATGGCTACACCTTC. Protein product: CAISTDSNYGYTF.

This clone was counted at least ten times. The V and J genes are TRBV7-9 and TRBJ2-7, with 7 bases lining up with TRBD1. This CDR3 is 11 amino acids long. The germline V gene has CDR1 SEHNR and CDR2 FQNEAQ (reference sequence). Trimming cost V 8 bases and J 5 bases; bases outside gene matches: 3. CDR3 region: CASGTVHEQYF. The CDR3 DNA is TGTGCCAGCGGGACAGTCCACGAGCAGTACTTC.

In this sample, this clone turned up a few times. This chain joins TRBV28 and TRBJ1-2; weak D call: TRBD1 (5 bases). Germline loops: CDR1 MDHEN, CDR2 SYDVKM. The ends were cut back, 8 bases at V and 6 bases at J, with 13 bases in the middle. The CDR3 runs 12 residues. DNA of the CDR3: TGTGCCAGCGGCTTGCCGGACAATGGCTACACCTTC. Translation gives CASGLPDNGYTF.

A few counts support this clone. The chain employs TRBV28 and TRBJ2-7; a weak D match, TRBD1 (6 bases). The CDR3 extends over 16 amino acids. V was shortened by 6 bases and J by 6 bases, with 24 bases between the two germline ends. From germline, CDR1 is MDHEN and CDR2 SYDVKM. CDR3 loop: CASSYSYREGAVEQYF. The CDR3 DNA follows: TGTGCCAGCAGCTATTCATACAGGGAAGGAGCGGTCGAGCAGTACTTC.

This clone has a handful of counts. This chain uses TRBV7-2 with TRBJ2-5, with a possible D match to TRBD2 (6 bases). CDR1 SGHTA and CDR2 FQGNSA come from the germline V gene. The CDR3 runs to 16 residues. With 7 bases removed from V and 5 bases from J, the gap between germline ends came to 23 bases. CDR3 residues: CASNGAGLTRRETQYF. CDR3 DNA sequence: TGTGCCAGCAACGGAGCGGGCCTAACACGGCGGGAGACCCAGTACTTC.

The rearrangement uses TRBV2 and TRBJ1-6; D might be TRBD1 (5 bases). Germline V gene sequence: CDR1 SNHLY, CDR2 FYNNEI. The CDR3 totals 14 residues. Trimming cost V 6 bases and J 9 bases, with 15 bases left between them. CDR3 sequence (DNA): TGTGCCAGCAGCCCGACAGAACCGACTTCACCCCTCCACTTT. This sequence encodes CASSPTEPTSPLHF.

V is TRBV6-6 and J is TRBJ2-1; TRBD2 might be the D (5 bases). V was clipped by 6 bases and J by 5 bases, with 14 bases between them. The length of the CDR3 is 14 residues. CDR1 and CDR2 (germline): MNHNY, SVGAGI (reference sequence). The CDR3 spells CASSHFGRDNEQFF. CDR3 bases: TGTGCCAGCAGCCATTTCGGGCGGGACAATGAGCAGTTCTTC.

This clone was picked up a small number of times. The chain is built from TRBV9 and TRBJ2-3; TRBD2 aligns across 9 bases. J lost 4 bases, V lost 1 base, and 10 bases had no gene match. Germline loops: CDR1 SGDLS, CDR2 YYNGEE. The CDR3 is made up of 17 amino acids. CDR3 sequence: CASSVMILAGSADTQYF. CDR3 DNA sequence: TGTGCCAGCAGCGTAATGATCCTAGCGGGGAGCGCAGATACGCAGTATTTT.

V and J are TRBV10-3 and TRBJ2-2; a possible D gene is TRBD2 (5 bases). This CDR3 region has 15 residues. The germline CDR1 and CDR2 sequences are ENHRY and SYGVKD. The V end lost 4 bases, the J end lost 4 bases, and 13 bases lay between the germline ends. CDR3 nucleotides: TGTGCCATCAGTGTTATGGGCGCGGGCACCGGGGAGCTGTTTTTT. Translating gives CAISVMGAGTGELFF.

The chain links TRBV5-1 to TRBJ2-7, with TRBD2 matching over 8 bases. The junction had 17 bases not matched to a gene; V was cut back by 0 bases and J by 3 bases. Germline V gives CDR1 SGHRS, CDR2 YFSETQ. This CDR3 is 19 amino acids long. The CDR3 coding sequence is TGCGCCAGCAGCTTGGTGGGACTAGGGTTGACCGGTGGTTTCTACGAGCAGTACTTC. It yields the protein CASSLVGLGLTGGFYEQYF.

The chain combines TRBV9 with TRBJ2-2, with 9 positions matching TRBD2. The junction had 7 bases not matched to a gene; V was cut back by 5 bases and J by 5 bases. The CDR3 contains 15 residues. Germline CDR1 is SGDLS and CDR2 is YYNGEE. The CDR3 protein is CASRATSGGTGELFF. The CDR3 nucleotides read TGTGCCAGCAGAGCAACAAGCGGGGGGACCGGGGAGCTGTTTTTT.

This clone turned up a few times. The chain uses TRBV5-5 and TRBJ2-1; D not certain. This CDR3 has 12 amino acids. The germline V and J ends were trimmed by 2 bases and 9 bases, with 9 bases remaining between them. Germline V gene sequence: CDR1 SGHKS, CDR2 YYEKEE (reference sequence). CDR3 DNA: TGTGCCAGCAGCTTCGGTCTGGTTGAGCAGTTCTTC. It specifies CASSFGLVEQFF.

This clone has a handful of counts. The V gene is TRBV7-9, the J gene TRBJ2-5, with a tentative D call TRBD2 (6 bases). From germline, CDR1 is SEHNR and CDR2 FQNEAQ (reference sequence). CDR3 length equals 14 residues. Trimming removed 3 bases from V and 3 bases from J, with 11 bases in between. The CDR3 sequence: CASSFGGWEETQYF. CDR3 sequence (DNA): TGTGCCAGCAGCTTCGGGGGTTGGGAAGAGACCCAGTACTTC.

The rearrangement joins TRBV13 to TRBJ1-2; no firm D call. Germline V gives CDR1 PRHDT, CDR2 FYEKMQ (reference sequence). The length of the CDR3 is 15 residues. Trimming removed 4 bases at V and 3 bases at J, with 15 bases between. CDR3 in amino acids: CASSSEQSTYYGYTF. In DNA, the CDR3 is TGTGCCAGCAGCTCTGAACAGAGCACTTACTATGGCTACACCTTC. The full variable domain, its missing parts supplied by reference TRBV13 and TRBJ1-2, is AAGVIQSPRHLIKEKRETATLKCYPIPRHDTVYWYQQGPGQDPQFLISFYEKMQSDKGSIPDRFSAQQFSDYHSELNMSSLELGDSALYFCASSSEQSTYYGYTFGSGTRLTVV.

The J gene is TRBJ1-1, the V gene TRBV6-5, with D uncertain. V was trimmed by 4 bases and J by 8 bases, leaving 5 bases between them. Looked up from germline, CDR1 is MNHEY and CDR2 is SVGAGI. CDR3 length: 10 residues. The CDR3 region has the DNA TGTGCCAGCAGTTGGCCAGAAGCTTTCTTT. Its protein is CASSWPEAFF.

V and J are TRBV10-3 and TRBJ2-5, with TRBD2 matching 8 bases. Germline-derived CDR1 and CDR2 are ENHRY and SYGVKD. This CDR3 region has 18 residues. J lost 6 bases, V lost 6 bases, and 21 bases had no gene match. The CDR3 coding sequence is TGTGCCATCAGCGGGGGGCCCCTCGGTGCGGGGGGTTCGCAGACCCAGTACTTC. Protein: CAISGGPLGAGGSQTQYF.

The chain recombines TRBV7-9 with TRBJ2-7; 9 bases are a match to TRBD1. Germline assignment: CDR1 SEHNR and CDR2 FQNEAQ (reference sequence). Trimming took 3 bases from V and 5 from J; bases not matched to a gene: 11. CDR3 size: 16 residues. CDR3 sequence (DNA): TGTGCCAGCAGCTTGGGCCCTACAGGGGGCGGACACGAGCAGTACTTC. Translated: CASSLGPTGGGHEQYF.

The chain combines TRBV12-5 with TRBJ2-2; 10 nucleotides align to TRBD1. V lost 6 bases to trimming and J lost 4 bases; unmatched junction nucleotides: 5. This CDR3 spans 15 amino acids. Per germline, CDR1 LGHNT and CDR2 FRNRAP. The CDR3 here is CASGKGTGATGELFF. DNA of the CDR3: TGTGCTAGTGGCAAGGGGACAGGGGCCACCGGGGAGCTGTTTTTT. The variable domain in full, with the rest retrieved from reference TRBV12-5 and TRBJ2-2, is DARVTQTPRHKVTEMGQEVTMRCQPILGHNTVFWYRQTMMQGLELLAYFRNRAPLDDSGMPKDRFSAEMPDATLATLKIQPSEPRDSAVYFCASGKGTGATGELFFGEGSRLTVL.